The clone carrying this TCR beta chain has ten or more counts. This entry is derived from a study of T cells in Graves' hyperthyroidism and ophthalmopathy. TCR beta CDR3 region amplification was performed from RNA transcripts. TCR CDR3 underwent first-round RT-PCR with the HTBI primer set. TCRdb used MiXCR to reprocess the multiplex PCR reads, holding one entry per CDR3 protein. This table holds some 600,000 distinct CDR3 sequences, about 15% found once. The germline CDR1 and CDR2 sequences are LGHDT and YNNKEL (reference sequence). CDR3 size: 16 residues. V lost 1 base and J lost 5; bases outside the gene matches: 11.

This clonotype was obtained from a woman younger than 45 with Graves' hyperthyroidism that later progressed to Graves' ophthalmopathy. This chain uses TRBV3-1 with TRBJ2-7, with 7 nucleotides matching TRBD1. Specimen: blood. In nucleotides, the CDR3 is TGTGCCAGCAGCCAAGTAAATACAGGGGAAGGAAACGAGCAGTACTTC. Translated: CASSQVNTGEGNEQYF.